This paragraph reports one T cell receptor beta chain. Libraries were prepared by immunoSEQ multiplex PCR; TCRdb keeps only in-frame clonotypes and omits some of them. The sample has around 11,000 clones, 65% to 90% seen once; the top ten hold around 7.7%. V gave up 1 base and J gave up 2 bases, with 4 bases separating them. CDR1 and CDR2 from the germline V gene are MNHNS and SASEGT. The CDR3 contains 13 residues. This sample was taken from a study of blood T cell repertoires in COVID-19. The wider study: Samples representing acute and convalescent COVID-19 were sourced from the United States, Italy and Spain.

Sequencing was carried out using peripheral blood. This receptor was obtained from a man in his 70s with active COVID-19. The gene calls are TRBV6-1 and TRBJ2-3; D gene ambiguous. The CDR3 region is CASSEGPTDTQYF. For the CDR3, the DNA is TGTGCCAGCAGTGAAGGGCCCACAGATACGCAGTATTTT.